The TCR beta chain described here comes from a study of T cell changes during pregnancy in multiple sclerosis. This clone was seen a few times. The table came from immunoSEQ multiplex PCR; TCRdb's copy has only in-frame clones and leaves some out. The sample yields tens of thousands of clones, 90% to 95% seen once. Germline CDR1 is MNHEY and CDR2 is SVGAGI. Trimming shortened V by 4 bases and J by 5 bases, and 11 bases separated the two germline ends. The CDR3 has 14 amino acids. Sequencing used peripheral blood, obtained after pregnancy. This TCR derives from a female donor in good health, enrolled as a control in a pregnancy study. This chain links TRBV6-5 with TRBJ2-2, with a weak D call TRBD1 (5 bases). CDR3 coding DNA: TGTGCCAGCAGTTCACAGACAGAGACCGGGGAGCTGTTTTTT. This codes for CASSSQTETGELFF.